This TCR gamma chain stems from a study of gammadelta T cells in human blood. Study-wide results and caveats: Right after birth, innate γδ T cells reportedly expanded polyclonally after microbial exposure.

TCRdb re-called clones from the RT-PCR reads using CATT. The repertoire holds under 600 gamma-chain clones, with 3.4% as singletons. This clone was seen only a few times. The antigen remains undetermined. The CDR3 is made up of 15 amino acids. The germline V gene encodes CDR1 VENAVY and CDR2 YDSYNSRV. V was pared by 1 base and J by 4 bases, with 10 bases of the junction left unmatched. Sequencing was performed on non-Vgamma9Vdelta2 gamma-delta T cells from adult blood. This chain connects TRGV8 to TRGJ1 or TRGJ2. The clonotype comes from a human donor. The CDR3 loop is CATWDSNFYYYKKLF. As DNA, the CDR3 is TGTGCCACCTGGGATAGCAATTTCTACTATTATAAGAAACTCTTT.